The 26 T cell receptor beta chains reported below all come from one sample, sequenced in a study of response to subunit inactivated influenza vaccine. In TCRdb, the RT-PCR reads were re-called with MiXCR into one record per CDR3 protein. In the table there are 530,000 or so distinct CDR3 sequences, roughly 25% of which are singletons. This specimen consisted of CD4+ T cells sorted from PBMCs, obtained more than 4 days after vaccination. The receptors come from a man aged 50 to 60 who received an inactivated influenza vaccine.

The J gene is TRBJ1-6, the V gene TRBV2; maybe TRBD1 (5 bases). V lost 0 bases to trimming and J lost 10 bases, with 10 bases between them. The CDR3 is 14 amino acids. Germline CDR1 reads SNHLY; CDR2 reads FYNNEI. The CDR3 here is CASSEAGRDSPLHF. For the CDR3, the DNA is TGTGCCAGCAGTGAAGCCGGCAGGGACTCACCCCTCCACTTT.

The chain is built from TRBV18 and TRBJ2-7, with 8 bases lining up with TRBD2. The CDR3 sequence is 15 residues long. V lost 3 bases and J lost 3; bases outside the gene matches: 7. Germline V lookup: CDR1 KGHSH, CDR2 LQKENI. CDR3 coding DNA: TGTGCCAGCTCACCGGCGGGTAGCGGGGACTACGAGCAGTACTTC. Amino acid sequence: CASSPAGSGDYEQYF.

The table lists this clonotype with many counts. The V call is TRBV7-2, the J call TRBJ2-1, with 13 bases identical to TRBD2. The CDR3 runs 15 residues. Germline V gene lookup returns CDR1 SGHTA and CDR2 FQGNSA. The J segment lost 5 bases and the V segment lost 4 bases, leaving 2 bases of the junction unmatched. The CDR3 coding sequence is TGTGCCAGCAGCTCGACTAGCGGGGGGCACAATGAGCAGTTCTTC. It translates to CASSSTSGGHNEQFF.

V and J are TRBV30 and TRBJ2-2; tentatively, D is TRBD2 (6 bases). The CDR3 extends over 14 amino acids. Germline CDR1 GTSNPN, CDR2 SVGIG (reference sequence). V shed 5 bases and J shed 3 bases, with 13 bases lying between them. CDR3 residues: CAWSQGGDTGELFF. For the CDR3, the DNA is TGTGCCTGGTCCCAGGGCGGGGACACCGGGGAGCTGTTTTTT.

This clonotype was seen only a few times. The genes are TRBV12-3 or TRBV12-4 and TRBJ2-1, with D unresolved. V lost 3 bases to trimming and J lost 10 bases, with 13 bases between them. This CDR3 is built from 13 residues. The CDR3 region is CASSLARYSEQFF. The CDR3 nucleotides are TGTGCCAGCAGTTTGGCCAGGTACAGCGAGCAGTTCTTC.

V usage is TRBV7-9 and J usage is TRBJ2-2; D is perhaps TRBD1 (5 bases). CDR3 length: 13 amino acids. The V end was cut by 3 bases, the J end by 4 bases, with 6 bases between. Germline CDR1 is SEHNR and CDR2 is FQNEAQ (reference sequence). In DNA, the CDR3 is TGTGCCAGCAGCTTTACAGGCACCGGGGAGCTGTTTTTT. This gives the protein CASSFTGTGELFF. Drawing the rest from reference TRBV7-9 and TRBJ2-2, the complete variable domain is DTGVSQNPRHKITKRGQNVTFRCDPISEHNRLYWYRQTLGQGPEFLTYFQNEAQLEKSRLLSDRFSAERPKGSFSTLEIQRTEQGDSAMYLCASSFTGTGELFFGEGSRLTVL.

This chain uses TRBV12-3 or TRBV12-4 with TRBJ2-7; D assignment may be TRBD1 or TRBD2 (5 bases each). V was trimmed by 6 bases and J by 2 bases, leaving 17 bases between them. This CDR3 has 15 amino acids. CDR3: CASSQPGREAYEQYF. CDR3 DNA: TGTGCCAGCAGCCAACCGGGACGGGAAGCCTACGAGCAGTACTTC.

This clonotype appeared a few times. The J gene is TRBJ1-5, the V gene TRBV3-1; 8 positions agree with TRBD1. The V and J ends lost 1 base and 4 bases, in that order; junction bases with no gene match: 3. This CDR3 contains 15 residues. The germline V gene has CDR1 LGHDT and CDR2 YNNKEL (reference sequence). CDR3 protein: CASSQGQGLNQPQHF. The CDR3 DNA is TGTGCCAGCAGCCAAGGACAGGGGCTGAATCAGCCCCAGCATTTT.

Points on this clonotype: At one end, the junction sequence differs from germline, possibly due to a read error. The chain is built from TRBV4-1 and TRBJ2-3; 9 bases align to TRBD1. CDR1 is MGHRA and CDR2 is YSYEKL in the germline V gene. The CDR3 has 13 residues. The CDR3 DNA is TGCGCCAGCAGCCAACCCTCCGGGACAGGGTCCCGTTGG. Its translation is CASSQPSGTGSRW.

The rearrangement links TRBV24-1 to TRBJ2-1; 10 bases line up with TRBD2. CDR3 length: 16 amino acids. Germline CDR1 and CDR2: KGHDR and SFDVKD. The V and J ends lost 6 bases and 0 bases, in that order; junction bases with no gene match: 4. Written as DNA, the CDR3 is TGTGCCACCAGTACTAGCGGGACGAGCTCCTACAATGAGCAGTTCTTC. Amino acid sequence: CATSTSGTSSYNEQFF.

This clonotype was picked up one time. The CDR3 loop is CASSQGGRLAYEQYF. The CDR3 region has the DNA TGTGCCAGCAGCCAGGGGGGCAGGCTCGCCTACGAGCAGTACTTC. The chain joins TRBV7-9 to TRBJ2-7; a weak D match, TRBD1 (7 bases). The CDR3 contains 15 residues. CDR1 and CDR2 (germline): SEHNR, FQNEAQ (reference sequence). Trimming took off 5 bases at V and 2 bases at J, with 16 bases between the two ends.

The chain uses TRBV11-3 and TRBJ1-1; D is ambiguous. Germline V gene sequence: CDR1 SGHNT, CDR2 YENEEA. Trimming pared 5 bases from V and 3 bases from J, leaving 13 bases between. The length of the CDR3 is 14 residues. The CDR3 spells CASSRSTMDTEAFF. DNA of the CDR3: TGTGCCAGCAGCCGGTCCACGATGGACACTGAAGCTTTCTTT. Filled out from reference TRBV11-3 and TRBJ1-1, the complete variable domain reads EAGVVQSPRYKIIEKKQPVAFWCNPISGHNTLYWYLQNLGQGPELLIRYENEEAVDDSQLPKDRFSAERLKGVDSTLKIQPAELGDSAVYLCASSRSTMDTEAFFGQGTRLTVV.

This chain links TRBV5-1 with TRBJ1-1; tentative D call: TRBD1 (5 bases). The ends were cut back, 4 bases at V and 1 base at J, with 14 bases in the middle. Germline V CDR1 and CDR2: SGHRS, YFSETQ. The CDR3 has 15 amino acids. In DNA form, the CDR3 reads TGCGCCAGCAGCCTGGTTCCCAGGGAGAACACTGAAGCTTTCTTT. The encoded protein is CASSLVPRENTEAFF.

This clonotype was observed a few times. The germline gene is not matched at one end of the junction; a read error may be the cause. The rearrangement joins TRBV20-1 to TRBJ2-1; 7 bases fit TRBD2. The CDR3 consists of 13 residues. CDR1 is DFQATT and CDR2 is SNEGSKA in the germline V gene (reference sequence). The DNA for the CDR3 is TGCAGCGCTACCCGAGGACTAGATAATGAGCAGTTCTTC. The encoded protein is CSATRGLDNEQFF.

V usage is TRBV25-1 and J usage is TRBJ2-1, with 10 bases lining up with TRBD2. The CDR3 is 15 amino acids. Germline V gene lookup returns CDR1 MGHDK and CDR2 SYGVNS. With 8 bases clipped from V and 9 bases from J, the junction kept 13 bases outside the gene matches. CDR3 protein: CASWDTGTSVSEQFF. The DNA of the CDR3 is TGTGCCAGCTGGGACACCGGGACTAGCGTCAGTGAGCAGTTCTTC.

This clonotype was found a few times. The chain has TRBV5-1 and TRBJ2-7, with D possibly being TRBD2 (8 bases). Per the germline V gene, CDR1 is SGHRS and CDR2 is YFSETQ. The CDR3 has 15 residues. V gave up 4 bases and J gave up 4 bases, with 18 bases separating them. The chain's CDR3 is CASSPPGGGYYEQYF. The CDR3 bases are TGCGCCAGCAGCCCCCCGGGAGGGGGCTATTACGAGCAGTACTTC.

This clonotype came up a few times. V is TRBV7-8 and J is TRBJ2-2; 12 bases align to TRBD2. V was clipped by 4 bases and J by 2 bases; unmatched bases: 5. The CDR3 sequence is 17 residues long. The germline gives CDR1 SGHVS, CDR2 FQNEAQ. Here the CDR3 reads CASSYVGLAGNTGELFF. The CDR3 DNA is TGTGCCAGCAGCTACGTCGGACTAGCGGGAAACACCGGGGAGCTGTTTTTT. Full variable domain (rest looked up from reference TRBV7-8 and TRBJ2-2): GAGVSQSPRYKVAKRGQDVALRCDPISGHVSLFWYQQALGQGPEFLTYFQNEAQLDKSGLPSDRFFAERPEGSVSTLKIQRTQQEDSAVYLCASSYVGLAGNTGELFFGEGSRLTVL.

This sequence joins TRBV5-6 and TRBJ2-2, with a weak D call TRBD1 (6 bases). Germline CDR1 is SGHDT and CDR2 is YYEEEE. The length of the CDR3 is 14 residues. The ends were cut back, 4 bases at V and 6 bases at J, with 13 bases in the middle. The CDR3 sequence: CASSLYRDPGELFF. The CDR3 nucleotides are TGTGCCAGCAGCCTGTACAGGGACCCCGGGGAGCTGTTTTTT.

This chain joins TRBV20-1 and TRBJ2-2, with TRBD2 as a possible D gene (5 bases). The V end was cut by 6 bases, the J end by 7 bases, with 21 bases between. In germline, CDR1 is DFQATT, CDR2 SNEGSKA (reference sequence). This CDR3 is built from 15 residues. The CDR3: CSAGSPQAAGGELFF. CDR3 DNA: TGCAGTGCAGGGAGTCCCCAGGCCGCGGGCGGGGAGCTGTTTTTT.

About this clonotype itself: An end of the junction does not agree with germline; a read error may underlie this. This rearrangement joins TRBV7-2 to TRBJ2-7; maybe TRBD1 (5 bases). The CDR3 is made up of 14 amino acids. Germline V lookup: CDR1 SGHTA, CDR2 FQGNSA. The CDR3: CASNLTGAPYEQYF. The CDR3 nucleotides are TGTGCCAGCAACTTAACAGGAGCCCCCTACGAGCAGTACTTC. Combining the CDR3 with reference TRBV7-2 and TRBJ2-7 gives the whole variable domain GAGVSQSPSNKVTEKGKDVELRCDPISGHTALYWYRQSLGQGLEFLIYFQGNSAPDKSGLPSDRFSAERTGGSVSTLTIQRTQQEDSAVYLCASNLTGAPYEQYFGPGTRLTVT.

J is TRBJ2-7 and V is TRBV7-9; unclear D gene. Per the germline V gene, CDR1 is SEHNR and CDR2 is FQNEAQ (reference sequence). This CDR3 spans 13 amino acids. The V and J ends lost 4 bases and 1 base respectively, with 8 bases between them. CDR3 protein: CASSSPESYEQYF. CDR3 nucleotide sequence: TGTGCCAGCAGCTCCCCGGAGTCCTACGAGCAGTACTTC. The complete variable domain, with remaining parts taken from reference TRBV7-9 and TRBJ2-7, reads DTGVSQNPRHKITKRGQNVTFRCDPISEHNRLYWYRQTLGQGPEFLTYFQNEAQLEKSRLLSDRFSAERPKGSFSTLEIQRTEQGDSAMYLCASSSPESYEQYFGPGTRLTVT.

This chain connects TRBV9 to TRBJ1-3; D gene unclear. Trimming removed 4 bases at V and 2 bases at J, with 10 bases between. CDR1 is SGDLS and CDR2 is YYNGEE in the germline V gene. The CDR3 consists of 14 residues. The DNA of the CDR3 is TGTGCCAGCAGCCCTAGTCAGACTGGAAACACCATATATTTT. Amino acid sequence: CASSPSQTGNTIYF.

The gene calls are TRBV12-3 or TRBV12-4 and TRBJ2-5; a possible D gene is TRBD2 (5 bases). V lost 4 bases, J lost 1 base, and 10 bases lay in between. The CDR3 has 14 residues. The CDR3 nucleotides read TGTGCCAGCAGTTATCACAGCGGCCAAGAGACCCAGTACTTC. Its translation: CASSYHSGQETQYF.

The chain joins TRBV29-1 to TRBJ2-7, with 14 bases lining up with TRBD2. The junction had 3 bases not matched to a gene; V was cut back by 5 bases and J by 3 bases. In germline, CDR1 is SQVTM, CDR2 ANQGSEA. The CDR3 covers 14 residues. The CDR3 spells CSVRGLAGDYEQYF. The DNA for the CDR3 is TGCAGCGTTAGGGGACTAGCGGGGGACTACGAGCAGTACTTC.

V usage is TRBV27 and J usage is TRBJ2-7; 9 bases are shared with TRBD1. In germline, CDR1 is MNHEY, CDR2 SMNVEV (reference sequence). V trimming: 8 bases; J trimming: 1 base; junction bases outside the gene matches: 18. The CDR3 covers 18 residues. CDR3 coding DNA: TGTGCCAGCCGGAGGACAGGGGCCCTTGATCCCCTTTCCTACGAGCAGTACTTC. This gives the protein CASRRTGALDPLSYEQYF.

This clonotype was counted only a few times. The chain recombines TRBV20-1 with TRBJ2-7; D is ambiguous. This CDR3 is 13 amino acids long. V gave up 0 bases and J gave up 6 bases, with 12 bases separating them. Germline CDR1 and CDR2: DFQATT and SNEGSKA (reference sequence). DNA of the CDR3: TGCAGTGCTAGAGATGGTTCGTCTGGCGAGCAGTACTTC. It specifies CSARDGSSGEQYF.